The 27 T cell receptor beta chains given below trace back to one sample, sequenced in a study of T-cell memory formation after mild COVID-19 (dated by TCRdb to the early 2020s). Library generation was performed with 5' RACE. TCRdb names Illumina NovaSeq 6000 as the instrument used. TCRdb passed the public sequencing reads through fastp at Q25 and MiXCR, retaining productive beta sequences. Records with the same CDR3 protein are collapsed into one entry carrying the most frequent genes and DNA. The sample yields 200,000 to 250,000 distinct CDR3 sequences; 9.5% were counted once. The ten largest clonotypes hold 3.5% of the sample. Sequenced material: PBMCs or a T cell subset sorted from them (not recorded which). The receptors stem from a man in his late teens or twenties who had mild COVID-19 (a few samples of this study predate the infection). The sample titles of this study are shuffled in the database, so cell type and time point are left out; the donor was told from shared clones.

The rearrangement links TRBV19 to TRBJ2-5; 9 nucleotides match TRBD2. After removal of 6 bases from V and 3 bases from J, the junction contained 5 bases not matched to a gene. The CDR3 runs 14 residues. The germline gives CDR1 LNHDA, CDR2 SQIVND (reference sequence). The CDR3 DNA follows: TGTGCCAGTAGGCCTAGCGGGGAGGAAGAGACCCAGTACTTC. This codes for CASRPSGEEETQYF. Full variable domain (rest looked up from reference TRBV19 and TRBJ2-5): DGGITQSPKYLFRKEGQNVTLSCEQNLNHDAMYWYRQDPGQGLRLIYYSQIVNDFQKGDIAEGYSVSREKKESFPLTVTSAQKNPTAFYLCASRPSGEEETQYFGPGTRLLVL.

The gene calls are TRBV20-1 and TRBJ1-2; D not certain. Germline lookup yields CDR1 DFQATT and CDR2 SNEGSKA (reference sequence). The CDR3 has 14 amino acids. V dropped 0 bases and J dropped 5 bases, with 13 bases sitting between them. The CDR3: CSARDQGTAYGYTF. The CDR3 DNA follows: TGCAGTGCTAGAGATCAAGGTACGGCGTATGGCTACACCTTC.

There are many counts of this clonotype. The CDR3 nucleotides read TGTGCCAGCAGTTTAAGCCGAACGCCTTTCTTT. Its translation is CASSLSRTPFF. The chain joins TRBV12-3 or TRBV12-4 to TRBJ1-1; D remains unclear. V lost 2 bases, J lost 12 bases, and 10 bases lay in between. The CDR3 spans 11 residues.

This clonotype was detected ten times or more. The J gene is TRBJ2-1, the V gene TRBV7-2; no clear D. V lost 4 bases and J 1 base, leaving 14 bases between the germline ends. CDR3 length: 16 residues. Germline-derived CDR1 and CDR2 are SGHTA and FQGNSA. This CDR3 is CASSSLVRVSYNEQFF. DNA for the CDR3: TGTGCCAGCAGCTCTTTGGTGCGCGTGTCCTACAATGAGCAGTTCTTC.

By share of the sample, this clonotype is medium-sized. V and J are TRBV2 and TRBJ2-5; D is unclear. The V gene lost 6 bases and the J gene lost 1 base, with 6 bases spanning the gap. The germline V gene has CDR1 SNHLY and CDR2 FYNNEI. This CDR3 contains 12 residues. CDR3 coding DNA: TGTGCCAGCAGAAACGCCCAAGAGACCCAGTACTTC. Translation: CASRNAQETQYF.

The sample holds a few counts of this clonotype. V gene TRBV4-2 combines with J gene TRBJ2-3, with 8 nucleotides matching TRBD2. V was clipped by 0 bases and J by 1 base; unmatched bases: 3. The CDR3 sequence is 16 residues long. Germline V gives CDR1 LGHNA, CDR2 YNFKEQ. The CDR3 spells CASSQDRRGGTDTQYF. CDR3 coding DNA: TGTGCCAGCAGCCAAGATCGGCGGGGGGGCACAGATACGCAGTATTTT.

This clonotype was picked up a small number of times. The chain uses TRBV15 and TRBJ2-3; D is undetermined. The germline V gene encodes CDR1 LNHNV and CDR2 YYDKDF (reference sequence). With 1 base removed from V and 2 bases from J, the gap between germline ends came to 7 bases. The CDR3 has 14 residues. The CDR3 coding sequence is TGTGCCACCAGCAGAGCGGTGACCACAGATACGCAGTATTTT. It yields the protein CATSRAVTTDTQYF.

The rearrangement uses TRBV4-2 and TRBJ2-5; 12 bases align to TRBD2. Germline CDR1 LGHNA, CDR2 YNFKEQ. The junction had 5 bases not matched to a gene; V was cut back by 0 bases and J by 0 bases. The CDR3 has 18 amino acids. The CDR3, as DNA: TGTGCCAGCAGCCAAGAAGAGACTAGCGGGGGTCACCAAGAGACCCAGTACTTC. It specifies CASSQEETSGGHQETQYF.

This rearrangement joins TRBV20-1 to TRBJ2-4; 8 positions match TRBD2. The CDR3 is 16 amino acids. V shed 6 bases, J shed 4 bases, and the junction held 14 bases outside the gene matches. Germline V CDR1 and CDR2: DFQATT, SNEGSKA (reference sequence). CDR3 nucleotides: TGCAGTGCCCCCTCCGGGCCTAGCGGGTTGAAAAACATTCAGTACTTC. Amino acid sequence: CSAPSGPSGLKNIQYF.

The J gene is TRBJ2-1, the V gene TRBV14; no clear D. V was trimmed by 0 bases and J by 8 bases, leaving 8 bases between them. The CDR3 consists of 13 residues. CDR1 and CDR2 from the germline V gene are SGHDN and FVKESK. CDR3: CASSQDRRDEQFF. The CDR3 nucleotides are TGTGCCAGCAGCCAAGATAGGCGCGATGAGCAGTTCTTC.

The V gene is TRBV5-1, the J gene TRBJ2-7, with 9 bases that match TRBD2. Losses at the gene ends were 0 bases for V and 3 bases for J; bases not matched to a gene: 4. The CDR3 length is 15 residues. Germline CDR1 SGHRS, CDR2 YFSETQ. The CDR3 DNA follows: TGCGCCAGCAGCTTGGGACTAGCGGCCTACTACGAGCAGTACTTC. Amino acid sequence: CASSLGLAAYYEQYF.

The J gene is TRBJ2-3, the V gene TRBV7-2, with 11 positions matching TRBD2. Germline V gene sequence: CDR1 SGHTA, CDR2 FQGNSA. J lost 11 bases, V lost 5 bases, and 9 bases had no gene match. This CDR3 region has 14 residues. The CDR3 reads CASSLSGGGRGQYF. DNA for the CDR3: TGTGCCAGCAGCCTTAGCGGGGGGGGGCGCGGGCAGTATTTT. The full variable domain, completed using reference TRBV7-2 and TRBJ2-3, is GAGVSQSPSNKVTEKGKDVELRCDPISGHTALYWYRQSLGQGLEFLIYFQGNSAPDKSGLPSDRFSAERTGGSVSTLTIQRTQQEDSAVYLCASSLSGGGRGQYFGPGTRLTVL.

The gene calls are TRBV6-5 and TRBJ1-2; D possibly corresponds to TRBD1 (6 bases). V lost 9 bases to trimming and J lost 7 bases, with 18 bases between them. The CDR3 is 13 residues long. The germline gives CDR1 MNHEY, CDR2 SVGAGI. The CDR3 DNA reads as TGTGCCAGTCAGGGGCGGACCCCGGGTGGCTACACCTTC. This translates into CASQGRTPGGYTF.

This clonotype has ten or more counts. The DNA for the CDR3 is TGTGCCAGCAGTTCCAAGGGGACAGGCACCCTGCCCCTCCACTTT. The encoded protein is CASSSKGTGTLPLHF. V usage is TRBV12-3 or TRBV12-4 and J usage is TRBJ1-6; TRBD1 matches 8 bases. V lost 4 bases to trimming and J lost 13 bases; unmatched junction nucleotides: 12. The length of the CDR3 is 15 residues.

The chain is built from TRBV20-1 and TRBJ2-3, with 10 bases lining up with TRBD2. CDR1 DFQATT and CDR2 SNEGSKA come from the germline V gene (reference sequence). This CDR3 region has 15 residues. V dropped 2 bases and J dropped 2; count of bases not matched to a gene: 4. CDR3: CSARPSGGATDTQYF. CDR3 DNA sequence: TGCAGTGCTAGACCCAGCGGGGGGGCCACAGATACGCAGTATTTT.

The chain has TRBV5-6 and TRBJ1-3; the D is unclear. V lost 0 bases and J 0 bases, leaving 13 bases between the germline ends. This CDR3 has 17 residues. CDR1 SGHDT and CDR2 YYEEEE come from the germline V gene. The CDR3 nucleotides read TGTGCCAGCAGCTTGGGCCTTCCGGGGAGCTCTGGAAACACCATATATTTT. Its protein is CASSLGLPGSSGNTIYF.

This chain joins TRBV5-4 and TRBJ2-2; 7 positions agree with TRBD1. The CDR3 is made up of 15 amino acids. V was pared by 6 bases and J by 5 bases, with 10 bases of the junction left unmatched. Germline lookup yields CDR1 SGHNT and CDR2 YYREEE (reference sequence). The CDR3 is CASTFQLQGTGELFF. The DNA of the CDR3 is TGTGCCAGCACCTTCCAATTACAGGGGACCGGGGAGCTGTTTTTT.

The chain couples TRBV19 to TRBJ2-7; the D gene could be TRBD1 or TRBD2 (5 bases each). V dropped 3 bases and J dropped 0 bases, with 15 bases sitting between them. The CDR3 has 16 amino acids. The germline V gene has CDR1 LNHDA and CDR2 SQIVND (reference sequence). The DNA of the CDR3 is TGTGCCAGTAGTATCTCTGGGACGTTCAGCTCCTACGAGCAGTACTTC. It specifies CASSISGTFSSYEQYF.

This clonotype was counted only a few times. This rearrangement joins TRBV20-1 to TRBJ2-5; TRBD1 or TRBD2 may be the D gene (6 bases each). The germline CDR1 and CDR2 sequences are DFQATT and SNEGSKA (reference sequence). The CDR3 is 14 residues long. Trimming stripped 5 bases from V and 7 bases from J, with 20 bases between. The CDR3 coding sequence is TGCAGTGCTTGGGGGCGGAGGGCCCCAGGGACCCAGTACTTC. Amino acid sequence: CSAWGRRAPGTQYF.

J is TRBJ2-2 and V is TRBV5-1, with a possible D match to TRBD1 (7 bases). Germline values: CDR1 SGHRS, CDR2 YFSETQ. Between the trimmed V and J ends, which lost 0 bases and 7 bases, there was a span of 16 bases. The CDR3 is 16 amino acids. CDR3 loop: CASSLAVEGASGELFF. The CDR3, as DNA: TGCGCCAGCAGCTTGGCAGTGGAGGGGGCAAGCGGGGAGCTGTTTTTT.

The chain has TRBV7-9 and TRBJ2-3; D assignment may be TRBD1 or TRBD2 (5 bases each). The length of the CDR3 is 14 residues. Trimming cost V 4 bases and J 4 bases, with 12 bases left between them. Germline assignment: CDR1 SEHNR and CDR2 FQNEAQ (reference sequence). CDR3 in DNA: TGTGCCAGCAGCTCCCTTCCGGGGCCAGATACGCAGTATTTT. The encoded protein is CASSSLPGPDTQYF.

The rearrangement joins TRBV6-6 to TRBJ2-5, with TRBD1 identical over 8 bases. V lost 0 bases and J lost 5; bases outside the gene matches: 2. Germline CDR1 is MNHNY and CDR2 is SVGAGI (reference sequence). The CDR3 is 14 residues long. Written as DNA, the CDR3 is TGTGCCAGCAGTTACTCGGACAGGGTGGAGACCCAGTACTTC. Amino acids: CASSYSDRVETQYF.

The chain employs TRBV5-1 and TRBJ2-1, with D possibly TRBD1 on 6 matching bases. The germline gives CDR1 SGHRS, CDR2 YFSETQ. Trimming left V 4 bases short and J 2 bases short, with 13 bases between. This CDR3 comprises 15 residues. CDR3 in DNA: TGCGCCAGCAGCCTTCAGGGGACGACCTACAATGAGCAGTTCTTC. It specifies CASSLQGTTYNEQFF. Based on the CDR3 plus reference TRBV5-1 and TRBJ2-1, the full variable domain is KAGVTQTPRYLIKTRGQQVTLSCSPISGHRSVSWYQQTPGQGLQFLFEYFSETQRNKGNFPGRFSGRQFSNSRSEMNVSTLELGDSALYLCASSLQGTTYNEQFFGPGTRLTVL.

Here the CDR3 DNA reads TGTGCCAGCAGCCCCGTCAGATACGTTAACTATGGCTACACCTTC. This translates into CASSPVRYVNYGYTF. The V call is TRBV5-5, the J call TRBJ1-2; no reliable D call. CDR1 SGHKS and CDR2 YYEKEE come from the germline V gene (reference sequence). With 4 bases removed from V and 1 base from J, the gap between germline ends came to 14 bases. This CDR3 has 15 amino acids.

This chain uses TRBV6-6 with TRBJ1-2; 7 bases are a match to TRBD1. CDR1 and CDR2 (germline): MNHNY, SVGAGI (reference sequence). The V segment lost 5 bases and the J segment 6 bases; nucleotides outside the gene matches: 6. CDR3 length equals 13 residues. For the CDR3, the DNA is TGTGCCAGCAGTCTCCCAGGGGGGGATGGCTACACCTTC. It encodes CASSLPGGDGYTF.

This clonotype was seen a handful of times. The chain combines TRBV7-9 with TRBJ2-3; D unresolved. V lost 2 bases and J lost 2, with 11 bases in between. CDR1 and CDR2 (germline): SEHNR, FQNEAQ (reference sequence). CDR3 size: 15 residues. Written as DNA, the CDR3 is TGTGCCAGCAGCTTACCTATGGGGAACACAGATACGCAGTATTTT. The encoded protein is CASSLPMGNTDTQYF.

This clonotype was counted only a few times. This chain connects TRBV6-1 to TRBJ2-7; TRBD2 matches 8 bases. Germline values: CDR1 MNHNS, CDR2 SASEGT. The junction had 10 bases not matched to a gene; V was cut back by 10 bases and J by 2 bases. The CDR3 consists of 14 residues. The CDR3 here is CATSPQRGPYEQYF. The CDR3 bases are TGTGCCACCAGCCCCCAGCGGGGGCCCTACGAGCAGTACTTC.